Listed below are T cell receptor beta chains from one sample, sequenced in a study of graft-versus-host responses after intestinal transplantation. The antigens of these receptors remain unknown. Libraries were prepared by immunoSEQ multiplex PCR; TCRdb keeps only in-frame clonotypes and omits some of them. The sample comprises about 92,000 clones, about nine tenths of which are singletons, and approximately 6% rests with the top ten. The source was unstimulated CD8+ T cells sorted from spleen or lymph node cells, collected before intestinal transplant. The receptors were sampled from a human donor who received an intestinal transplant. CDR3s include the opening cysteine and the closing phenylalanine or tryptophan. Fields, in order: V gene, clone size, J gene, D gene, CDR3 protein, CDR3 DNA. D genes are given only for firm matches. Size values are once, few and many counts, or a class for expanded clones, and some rows have none.

TRBV27	once	TRBJ1-1	.	CASSFPGARTEAFF	TGTGCCAGCAGTTTTCCGGGGGCGCGCACTGAAGCTTTCTTT
TRBV5-5	.	TRBJ2-1	TRBD2	CASSLVFGLADSYNEQFF	TGTGCCAGCAGCTTGGTCTTTGGACTAGCGGATTCCTACAATGAGCAGTTCTTC
TRBV9	.	TRBJ2-3	TRBD1	CASSTGGNTQYF	TGTGCCAGCAGCACAGGGGGAAATACGCAGTATTTT
TRBV10-2	.	TRBJ2-1	.	CASSLTSPGAYNEQFF	TGCGCCAGCAGTCTTACTAGCCCGGGGGCCTACAATGAGCAGTTCTTC
TRBV7-7	.	TRBJ2-3	TRBD1	CASSLYAFRGQGSGTDTQYF	TGTGCCAGCAGCTTATACGCGTTTCGGGGACAGGGGAGTGGCACAGATACGCAGTATTTT
TRBV2	.	TRBJ2-7	.	CASSEWGYYEQYF	TGTGCCAGCAGTGAGTGGGGTTACTACGAGCAGTACTTC
TRBV7-9	once	TRBJ2-7	.	CASSLGQKPHEQYF	TGTGCCAGCAGCTTAGGACAAAAGCCTCACGAGCAGTACTTC
TRBV2	.	TRBJ1-6	.	CASRTVHSSYNSPLHF	TGTGCCAGCCGGACAGTTCATAGCTCCTATAATTCACCCCTCCACTTT
TRBV5-6	.	TRBJ1-2	TRBD1	CASSTQTGFYGYTF	TGTGCCAGCAGCACGCAGACAGGGTTCTATGGCTACACCTTC
TRBV11-2	.	TRBJ2-1	TRBD1	CASRADRAKDEQFF	TGTGCCAGCCGAGCTGACAGGGCAAAGGATGAGCAGTTCTTC
TRBV5-6	.	TRBJ2-3	.	CASSLFTSFSTDTQYF	TGTGCCAGCAGCTTGTTTACTAGCTTTAGCACAGATACGCAGTATTTT
TRBV13	once	TRBJ1-2	.	CASSLGRDDKPPDYGYTF	TGTGCCAGCAGCTTAGGCCGGGACGATAAGCCACCCGACTATGGCTACACCTTC
TRBV10-2	.	TRBJ1-1	.	CASSQIRHAVNTEAFF	TGCGCCAGCAGTCAAATTCGACATGCGGTGAACACTGAAGCTTTCTTT
TRBV6-1	few	TRBJ1-3	TRBD1	CASSGTGPTTVSGNTIYF	TGTGCCAGCAGTGGGACAGGTCCAACGACGGTCTCTGGAAACACCATATATTTT
TRBV6-5	.	TRBJ2-3	TRBD1	CASSYSTGGDTQYF	TGTGCCAGCAGTTACAGTACAGGGGGAGATACGCAGTATTTT
TRBV5-4	.	TRBJ1-2	.	CASSRPHMSYTF	TGTGCCAGCAGCCGCCCCCATATGAGCTACACCTTC
TRBV6-6	.	TRBJ2-1	TRBD1	CASSQGQGDEQFF	TGTGCCAGCAGCCAGGGACAGGGGGATGAGCAGTTCTTC
TRBV13	.	TRBJ2-5	.	CASSLGQGQETQYF	TGTGCCAGCAGCTTAGGGCAGGGTCAAGAGACCCAGTACTTC
TRBV10-1	.	TRBJ2-3	.	CASSDRLQDTQYF	TGCGCCAGCAGTGACAGGCTCCAAGATACGCAGTATTTT
TRBV9	.	TRBJ2-1	.	CASNGRDGNYNEQFF	TGTGCCAGCAACGGCCGGGACGGTAACTACAATGAGCAGTTCTTC
TRBV7-6	once	TRBJ1-4	TRBD1	CASSLVQGVSNEKLFF	TGTGCCAGCAGCTTGGTACAGGGGGTTTCTAATGAAAAACTGTTTTTT
TRBV27	.	TRBJ2-1	TRBD2	CASSLSSGLAGEEQFF	TGTGCCAGCAGTTTATCGTCAGGACTAGCGGGAGAAGAGCAGTTCTTC